Presented here are 32 T cell receptor beta chains from one specimen sequenced in a study of tumor T cells in aggressive B-cell lymphoma. Sequencing used immunoSEQ multiplex PCR; TCRdb keeps in-frame clones, though not all of them. The sample holds 3,500 to 4,500 clones, 75% to 95% seen once. Material for sequencing was tumor tissue. The receptors were sampled from an adult with diffuse large B cell lymphoma.

The CDR3 DNA follows: TGCGCCAGCAGCGGCGGACTAGGCGCAGATGAGCAGTTCTTC. Translated, it gives CASSGGLGADEQFF. The chain recombines TRBV5-1 with TRBJ2-1; 7 bases are shared with TRBD2. J gave up 8 bases and V 4 bases, and 9 bases lay outside the gene matches. Germline CDR1 SGHRS, CDR2 YFSETQ. The CDR3 sequence is 14 residues long.

The chain is built from TRBV5-1 and TRBJ2-1; D is unresolved. The ends were cut back, 0 bases at V and 8 bases at J, with 12 bases in the middle. Germline loops: CDR1 SGHRS, CDR2 YFSETQ. This CDR3 has 14 amino acids. The CDR3: CASSLAAALDEQFF. Here the CDR3 DNA reads TGCGCCAGCAGCTTGGCGGCGGCACTCGATGAGCAGTTCTTC.

In DNA form, the CDR3 reads TGTGCCAGCAGCCCCCGTGAGGTCGGGGAGCTGTTTTTT. Amino acid sequence: CASSPREVGELFF. The rearrangement links TRBV9 to TRBJ2-2; D gene ambiguous. The CDR3 length is 13 residues. Trimming pared 4 bases from V and 7 bases from J, leaving 11 bases between. Looked up from germline, CDR1 is SGDLS and CDR2 is YYNGEE.

The chain couples TRBV2 to TRBJ2-1; 9 bases line up with TRBD2. From germline, CDR1 is SNHLY and CDR2 FYNNEI. Losses at the gene ends were 1 base for V and 8 bases for J; bases not matched to a gene: 6. The CDR3 is 15 residues long. In nucleotides, the CDR3 is TGTGCCAGCAGTGAAGAAGATAGCGGGAGCTATGAGCAGTTCTTC. As protein: CASSEEDSGSYEQFF.

CDR3 bases: TGTGCCAGCAGTTTTTTTTCCCGGACTCGCAATGAGCAGTTCTTC. As protein: CASSFFSRTRNEQFF. The chain carries TRBV28 and TRBJ2-1; possible D gene TRBD2, 5 bases. The CDR3 has 15 amino acids. Trimming removed 3 bases at V and 6 bases at J, with 15 bases between. Germline V gene lookup returns CDR1 MDHEN and CDR2 SYDVKM.

The chain links TRBV6-1 to TRBJ2-7, with 10 nucleotides matching TRBD1. This CDR3 has 14 amino acids. V lost 8 bases to trimming and J lost 6 bases; unmatched junction nucleotides: 10. Germline V gene data show CDR1 as MNHNS and CDR2 as SASEGT. DNA of the CDR3: TGTGCCAGCCGACAGGGACAGGGGTCTAGCGAGCAGTACTTC. Translation: CASRQGQGSSEQYF.

The rearrangement links TRBV5-1 to TRBJ2-2; no clear D gene. Germline CDR1 reads SGHRS; CDR2 reads YFSETQ. CDR3 length: 12 amino acids. The V gene lost 5 bases and the J gene lost 6 bases, with 8 bases spanning the gap. Here the CDR3 reads CASSREAGELFF. CDR3 sequence (DNA): TGCGCCAGCAGTCGCGAAGCCGGGGAGCTGTTTTTT.

About this clone itself: A junction boundary mismatches the germline segment, possibly from a read error. The J gene is TRBJ2-2, the V gene TRBV7-2, with D possibly TRBD2 on 6 matching bases. Germline V gene data show CDR1 as SGHTA and CDR2 as FQGNSA. CDR3 length equals 13 residues. For the CDR3, the DNA is TGTGTCAGCAGCCCTGGGACTACCGGGGAGCTGTTTTTT. This encodes CVSSPGTTGELFF. The full variable domain, with the rest looked up from reference TRBV7-2 and TRBJ2-2, is GAGVSQSPSNKVTEKGKDVELRCDPISGHTALYWYRQSLGQGLEFLIYFQGNSAPDKSGLPSDRFSAERTGGSVSTLTIQRTQQEDSAVYLCVSSPGTTGELFFGEGSRLTVL.

V and J are TRBV27 and TRBJ2-3; D is possibly TRBD2 (5 bases). CDR3 length: 13 residues. Germline V gene sequence: CDR1 MNHEY, CDR2 SMNVEV (reference sequence). Trimming took off 6 bases at V and 3 bases at J, with 10 bases between the two ends. The CDR3 region has the DNA TGTGCCAGCAGGAGGGCCGGGACAGATACGCAGTATTTT. Its translation: CASRRAGTDTQYF.

The chain has TRBV7-2 and TRBJ2-5; perhaps TRBD2 as D (5 bases). Germline lookup yields CDR1 SGHTA and CDR2 FQGNSA. V was trimmed by 6 bases and J by 4 bases, leaving 15 bases between them. The CDR3 extends over 14 amino acids. The CDR3 sequence: CASRTTGSGETQYF. As DNA, the CDR3 is TGTGCCAGCAGGACGACGGGATCGGGAGAGACCCAGTACTTC.

The rearrangement links TRBV7-2 to TRBJ1-1, with D possibly TRBD1 on 6 matching bases. The ends were cut back, 5 bases at V and 1 base at J, with 8 bases in the middle. The germline V gene encodes CDR1 SGHTA and CDR2 FQGNSA. The CDR3 length is 13 residues. The CDR3 reads CASSLTGNTEAFF. In nucleotides, the CDR3 is TGTGCCAGCAGCCTGACAGGGAACACTGAAGCTTTCTTT.

The chain has TRBV23-1 and TRBJ2-7; 7 bases fit TRBD2. TRBV23-1 is noted as an ORF with a role that remains uncertain. The J segment lost 2 bases and the V segment lost 2 bases, leaving 3 bases of the junction unmatched. The CDR3 is 14 residues long. The CDR3 loop is CASSQKRDTYEQYF. The CDR3 bases are TGCGCCAGCAGTCAAAAGCGGGATACCTACGAGCAGTACTTC.

CDR3 bases: TGCGCCAGCGGGGGGGCAGGGGGCTATGAGCAGTTCTTC. It is translated as CASGGAGGYEQFF. This sequence joins TRBV23-1 and TRBJ2-1; possible D gene TRBD1, 8 bases. TRBV23-1 is an ORF, with its function uncertain. V lost 8 bases to trimming and J lost 8 bases, with 16 bases between them. The CDR3 length is 13 residues.

This rearrangement joins TRBV18 to TRBJ2-3; D might be TRBD2 (5 bases). V gave up 3 bases and J gave up 5 bases, with 15 bases separating them. Germline V gene sequence: CDR1 KGHSH, CDR2 LQKENI. The CDR3 is 15 residues long. CDR3 sequence: CASSPPTRSGDTQYF. CDR3 bases: TGTGCCAGCTCACCCCCAACTAGGTCGGGAGATACGCAGTATTTT.

The chain joins TRBV11-2 to TRBJ2-1, with 9 bases that match TRBD1. Germline assignment: CDR1 SGHAT and CDR2 FQNNGV. The CDR3 totals 15 residues. The trim removed 1 base at V and 4 bases at J, leaving 2 bases unmatched. The DNA for the CDR3 is TGTGCCAGCAGCTTAGGACAGGGGGTATACAATGAGCAGTTCTTC. It codes for CASSLGQGVYNEQFF.

This rearrangement joins TRBV4-3 to TRBJ1-3; TRBD1 aligns across 8 bases. The CDR3 runs 17 residues. After removal of 0 bases from V and 3 bases from J, the junction contained 7 bases not matched to a gene. Germline V gives CDR1 LGHNA, CDR2 YSLEER. CDR3 DNA sequence: TGCGCCAGCAGCCAAGATTTACGGACAGGGAATGGAAACACCATATATTTT. This sequence encodes CASSQDLRTGNGNTIYF.

The chain combines TRBV5-4 with TRBJ2-5, with 14 bases that match TRBD2. Germline lookup yields CDR1 SGHNT and CDR2 YYREEE (reference sequence). Germline trimming cut 4 bases from V and 14 bases from J; bases unmatched to any gene: 10. The CDR3 spans 14 residues. CDR3 nucleotide sequence: TGTGCCAGCAGCCTGAAGGGGACTAGCGGGAGACCTTACTTC. Protein product: CASSLKGTSGRPYF.

Remarks on this clone: The junction shows a germline mismatch at one end, possibly a read error. The rearrangement joins TRBV5-8 to TRBJ2-7; possibly TRBD2 for D (5 bases). Germline V lookup: CDR1 SGHTS, CDR2 YDEGEE. CDR3 length equals 12 residues. The CDR3 DNA reads TGTGCCAGCAGCTTGGGGAGGTCTGAGCAGTATTTC. Amino acid sequence: CASSLGRSEQYF.

V usage is TRBV7-6 and J usage is TRBJ1-3, with D uncertain. Germline lookup yields CDR1 SGHVS and CDR2 FNYEAQ. V lost 3 bases, J lost 6 bases, and 6 bases lay in between. The CDR3 length is 12 residues. The CDR3 nucleotides read TGTGCCAGCAGCTTCCATCAAAACACCATATATTTT. It codes for CASSFHQNTIYF.

The chain carries TRBV7-9 and TRBJ2-1; D unclear. This CDR3 is 11 amino acids long. Germline loops: CDR1 SEHNR, CDR2 FQNEAQ (reference sequence). Trimming shortened V by 3 bases and J by 14 bases, and 11 bases separated the two germline ends. The CDR3 loop reads CASSFGGPEFF. The CDR3 DNA reads TGTGCCAGCAGCTTTGGCGGCCCGGAGTTCTTC. Full variable domain (rest looked up from reference TRBV7-9 and TRBJ2-1): DTGVSQNPRHKITKRGQNVTFRCDPISEHNRLYWYRQTLGQGPEFLTYFQNEAQLEKSRLLSDRFSAERPKGSFSTLEIQRTEQGDSAMYLCASSFGGPEFFGPGTRLTVL.

This rearrangement joins TRBV18 to TRBJ2-7, with 8 nucleotides matching TRBD2. CDR1 is KGHSH, CDR2 LQKENI, per germline. This CDR3 is built from 14 residues. The J segment lost 0 bases and the V segment lost 2 bases, leaving 0 bases of the junction unmatched. CDR3 nucleotides: TGTGCCAGCTCACCAGCGGGGGGCTCCTACGAGCAGTACTTC. Translated: CASSPAGGSYEQYF. Full variable domain (rest looked up from reference TRBV18 and TRBJ2-7): NAGVMQNPRHLVRRRGQEARLRCSPMKGHSHVYWYRQLPEEGLKFMVYLQKENIIDESGMPKERFSAEFPKEGPSILRIQQVVRGDSAAYFCASSPAGGSYEQYFGPGTRLTVT.

This clone was recorded a few times. CDR3 protein: CAWSVRVGELFF. CDR3 nucleotide sequence: TGTGCCTGGAGTGTACGGGTCGGGGAGCTGTTTTTT. V usage is TRBV30 and J usage is TRBJ2-2; D not certain. The germline V gene encodes CDR1 GTSNPN and CDR2 SVGIG (reference sequence). V was clipped by 0 bases and J by 7 bases, with 6 bases between them. CDR3 length: 12 residues.

The V call is TRBV6-5, the J call TRBJ1-3; D is perhaps TRBD1 (6 bases). Trimming took off 6 bases at V and 4 bases at J, with 13 bases between the two ends. Per germline, CDR1 MNHEY and CDR2 SVGAGI. CDR3 length: 14 amino acids. CDR3 nucleotide sequence: TGTGCCAGCAGCAGAGGACAGCGGGGAAACACCATATATTTT. Its translation is CASSRGQRGNTIYF.

The J gene is TRBJ2-3, the V gene TRBV30; D is uncertain. CDR1 is GTSNPN, CDR2 SVGIG, per germline (reference sequence). This CDR3 is 14 amino acids long. DNA of the CDR3: TGTGCTGTTGACCCGGCCTTAGCTAGAGATACGCAGTATTTT. Encoded protein: CAVDPALARDTQYF.

The chain uses TRBV5-7 and TRBJ1-2; TRBD1 might be the D (6 bases). TRBV5-7 has ORF status, its function being uncertain. The CDR3 is 14 residues long. The V and J ends lost 4 bases and 7 bases respectively, with 17 bases between them. The CDR3 spells CASSPPKGVSGYTF. The CDR3 DNA follows: TGTGCCAGCAGCCCACCAAAGGGGGTTAGTGGCTACACCTTC.

The rearrangement links TRBV27 to TRBJ2-7; D is ambiguous. The V gene lost 5 bases and the J gene lost 1 base, with 12 bases spanning the gap. The CDR3 runs 14 residues. Germline assignment: CDR1 MNHEY and CDR2 SMNVEV (reference sequence). The CDR3 here is CASSPRANSYEQYF. In nucleotides, the CDR3 is TGTGCCAGCAGTCCGCGAGCGAATTCCTACGAGCAGTACTTC.

The chain couples TRBV7-6 to TRBJ2-2; weak D call: TRBD2 (6 bases). V was pared by 4 bases and J by 3 bases, with 15 bases between. The CDR3 extends over 16 amino acids. The germline V gene has CDR1 SGHVS and CDR2 FNYEAQ. In DNA, the CDR3 is TGTGCCAGCAGCTCCCTGCGGGGACTTTACACCGGGGAGCTGTTTTTT. Its protein product is CASSSLRGLYTGELFF.

This clone appeared a few times. The chain uses TRBV29-1 and TRBJ2-7; a possible D gene is TRBD2 (6 bases). This CDR3 is built from 14 residues. Germline V lookup: CDR1 SQVTM, CDR2 ANQGSEA. Between the trimmed V and J ends, which lost 6 bases and 2 bases, there was a span of 17 bases. The CDR3 reads CSVPVSGEPYEQYF. In DNA, the CDR3 is TGCAGCGTACCAGTGTCGGGAGAGCCCTACGAGCAGTACTTC.

The rearrangement links TRBV11-2 to TRBJ2-6; 7 nucleotides align to TRBD2. With 6 bases clipped from V and 0 bases from J, the junction kept 11 bases outside the gene matches. Germline V gene data show CDR1 as SGHAT and CDR2 as FQNNGV. This CDR3 contains 18 residues. The CDR3: CASRAGSGDLSGANVLTF. CDR3 nucleotide sequence: TGTGCCAGCAGGGCGGGGAGCGGGGACCTCTCTGGGGCCAACGTCCTGACTTTC. Full variable domain (remainder filled in from reference TRBV11-2 and TRBJ2-6): EAGVAQSPRYKIIEKRQSVAFWCNPISGHATLYWYQQILGQGPKLLIQFQNNGVVDDSQLPKDRFSAERLKGVDSTLKIQPAKLEDSAVYLCASRAGSGDLSGANVLTFGAGSRLTVL.

The chain has TRBV5-5 and TRBJ1-1; TRBD1 agrees at 12 bases. V was pared by 4 bases and J by 6 bases, with 10 bases of the junction left unmatched. There are 16 residues in the CDR3. Germline CDR1 is SGHKS and CDR2 is YYEKEE (reference sequence). This CDR3 reads CASSPGTGGGLAEAFF. CDR3 nucleotides: TGTGCCAGCAGCCCCGGGACAGGGGGCGGTTTGGCTGAAGCTTTCTTT.

About this clone: Other DNA sequences from this sample encode an identical CDR3 as well. This chain links TRBV4-1 with TRBJ2-3, with 8 bases identical to TRBD1. The J segment lost 4 bases and the V segment lost 6 bases, leaving 9 bases of the junction unmatched. The CDR3 has 15 residues. The germline gives CDR1 MGHRA, CDR2 YSYEKL. The CDR3 loop is CASRQNRGLADTQYF. The CDR3 coding sequence is TGCGCCAGCAGACAAAACAGGGGGTTAGCAGATACGCAGTATTTT.

The V gene is TRBV11-2, the J gene TRBJ2-5; 7 bases align to TRBD2. This CDR3 contains 16 residues. In germline, CDR1 is SGHAT, CDR2 FQNNGV. J lost 11 bases, V lost 3 bases, and 18 bases had no gene match. The CDR3 sequence: CASSLMAGVFSEEQYF. The CDR3 DNA reads TGTGCCAGCAGCTTGATGGCGGGAGTTTTTTCGGAAGAGCAGTACTTC.